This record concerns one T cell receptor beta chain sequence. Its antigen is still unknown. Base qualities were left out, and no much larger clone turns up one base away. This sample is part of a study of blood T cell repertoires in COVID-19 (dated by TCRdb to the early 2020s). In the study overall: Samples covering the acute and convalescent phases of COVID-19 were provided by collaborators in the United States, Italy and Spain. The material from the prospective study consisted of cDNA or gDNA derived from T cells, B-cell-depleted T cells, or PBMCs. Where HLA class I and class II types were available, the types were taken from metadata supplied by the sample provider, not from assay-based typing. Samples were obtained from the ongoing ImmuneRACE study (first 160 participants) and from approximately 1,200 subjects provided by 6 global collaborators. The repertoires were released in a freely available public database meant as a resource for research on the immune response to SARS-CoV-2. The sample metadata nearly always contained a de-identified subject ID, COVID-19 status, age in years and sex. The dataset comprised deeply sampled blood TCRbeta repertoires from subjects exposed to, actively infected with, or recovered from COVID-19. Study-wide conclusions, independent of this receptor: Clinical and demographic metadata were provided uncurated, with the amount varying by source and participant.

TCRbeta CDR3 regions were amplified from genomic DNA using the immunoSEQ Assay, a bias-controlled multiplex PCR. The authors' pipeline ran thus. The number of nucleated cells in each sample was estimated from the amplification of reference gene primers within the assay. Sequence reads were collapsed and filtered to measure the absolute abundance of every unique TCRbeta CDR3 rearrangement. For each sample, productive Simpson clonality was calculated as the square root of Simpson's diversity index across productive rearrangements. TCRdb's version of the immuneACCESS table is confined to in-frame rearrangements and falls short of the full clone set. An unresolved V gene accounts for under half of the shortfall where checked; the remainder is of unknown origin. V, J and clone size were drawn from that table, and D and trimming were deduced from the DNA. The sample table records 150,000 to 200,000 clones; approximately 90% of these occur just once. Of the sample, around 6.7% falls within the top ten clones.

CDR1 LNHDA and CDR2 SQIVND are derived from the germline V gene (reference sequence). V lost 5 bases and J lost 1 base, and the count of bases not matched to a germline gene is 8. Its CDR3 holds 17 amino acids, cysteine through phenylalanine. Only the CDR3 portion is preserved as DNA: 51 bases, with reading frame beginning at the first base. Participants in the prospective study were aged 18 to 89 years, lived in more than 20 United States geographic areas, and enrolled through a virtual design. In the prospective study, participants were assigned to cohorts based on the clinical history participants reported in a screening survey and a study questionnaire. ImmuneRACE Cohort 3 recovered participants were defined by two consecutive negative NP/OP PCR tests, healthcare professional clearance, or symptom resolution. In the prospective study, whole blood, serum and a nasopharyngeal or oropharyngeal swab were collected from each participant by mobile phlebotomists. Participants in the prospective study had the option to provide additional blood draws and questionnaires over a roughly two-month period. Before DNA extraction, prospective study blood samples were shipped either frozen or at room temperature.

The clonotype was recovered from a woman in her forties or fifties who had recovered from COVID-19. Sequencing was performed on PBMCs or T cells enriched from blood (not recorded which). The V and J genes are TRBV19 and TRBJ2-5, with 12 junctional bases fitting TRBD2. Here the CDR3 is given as CASSASLAGGGQETQYF. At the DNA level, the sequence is TGTGCCAGTAGTGCGTCACTAGCGGGGGGTGGCCAAGAGACCCAGTACTTC.